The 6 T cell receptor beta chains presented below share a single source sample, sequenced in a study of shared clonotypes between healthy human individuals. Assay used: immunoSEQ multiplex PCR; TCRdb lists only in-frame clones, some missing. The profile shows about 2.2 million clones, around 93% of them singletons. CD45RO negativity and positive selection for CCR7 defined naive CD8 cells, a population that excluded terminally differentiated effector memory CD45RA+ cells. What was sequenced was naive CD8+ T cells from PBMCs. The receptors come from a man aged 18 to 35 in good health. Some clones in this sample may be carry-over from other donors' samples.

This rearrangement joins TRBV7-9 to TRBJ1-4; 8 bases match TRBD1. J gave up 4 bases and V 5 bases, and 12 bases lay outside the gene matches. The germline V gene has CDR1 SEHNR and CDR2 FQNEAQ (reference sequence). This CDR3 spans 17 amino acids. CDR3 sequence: CASSPGNGQGLNEKLFF. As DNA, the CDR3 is TGTGCCAGCAGCCCCGGGAACGGACAGGGCCTTAATGAAAAACTGTTTTTT.

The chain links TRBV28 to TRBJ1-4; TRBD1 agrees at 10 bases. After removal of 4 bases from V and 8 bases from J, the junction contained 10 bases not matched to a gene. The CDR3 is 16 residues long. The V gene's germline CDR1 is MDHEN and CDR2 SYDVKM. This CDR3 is CASSSIGGTGEEKLFF. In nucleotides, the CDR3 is TGTGCCAGCAGTTCAATAGGTGGGACAGGGGAGGAAAAACTGTTTTTT.

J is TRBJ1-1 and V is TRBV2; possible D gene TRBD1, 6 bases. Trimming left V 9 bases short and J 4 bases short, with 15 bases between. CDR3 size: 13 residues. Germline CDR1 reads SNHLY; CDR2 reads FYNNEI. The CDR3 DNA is TGTGCCAGAGCCCCAGGGGCGGTCACTGAAGCTTTCTTT. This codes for CARAPGAVTEAFF.

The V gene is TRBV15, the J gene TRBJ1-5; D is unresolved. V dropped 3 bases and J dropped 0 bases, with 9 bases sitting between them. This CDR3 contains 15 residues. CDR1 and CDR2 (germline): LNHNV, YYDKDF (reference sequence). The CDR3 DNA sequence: TGTGCCACCAGCAGCCAGGCGAATAGCAATCAGCCCCAGCATTTT. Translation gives CATSSQANSNQPQHF.

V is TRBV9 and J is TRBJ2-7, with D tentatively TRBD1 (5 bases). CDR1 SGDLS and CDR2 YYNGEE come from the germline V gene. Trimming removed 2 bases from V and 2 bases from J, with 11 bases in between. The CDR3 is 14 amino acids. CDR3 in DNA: TGTGCCAGCAGCGTGGAGCACAGGCCCTACGAGCAGTACTTC. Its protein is CASSVEHRPYEQYF.

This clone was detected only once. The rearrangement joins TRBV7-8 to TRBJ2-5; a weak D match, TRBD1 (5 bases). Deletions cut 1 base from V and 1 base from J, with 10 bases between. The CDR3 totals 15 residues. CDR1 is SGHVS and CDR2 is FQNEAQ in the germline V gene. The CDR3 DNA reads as TGTGCCAGCAGCTTAGTGGCGACAGTCCAAGAGACCCAGTACTTC. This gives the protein CASSLVATVQETQYF.